The 13 T cell receptor beta chains presented below share a single source sample, sequenced in a study of naive and memory T cell subsets. Study-wide results and limits: Especially in CD8 cells, naive repertoires contained a few larger clonotypes, possibly CD45RA-re-expressing memory cells.

No antigen has been identified for these receptors. An equimolar mix of two oligonucleotides served as the beta constant-region primer for TRBC1 and TRBC2. Ligated cDNA was amplified by four rounds of PCR with nested alpha and beta constant-region primers and SP2. TCRdb reanalysed the UMI-ligation and nested PCR reads using MiXCR and keeps one entry per CDR3 protein. There are about 160,000 distinct CDR3 sequences in the sample; roughly 23% occur only once, and about 0.11% lies in the top ten. The sequenced sample consisted of naive CD4+ T cells from blood. The receptors derive from a human donor in good health.

The chain recombines TRBV28 with TRBJ2-2, with 8 nucleotides matching TRBD2. Germline V gives CDR1 MDHEN, CDR2 SYDVKM. CDR3 length: 15 amino acids. Trimming removed 5 bases from V and 5 bases from J; junction bases left unmatched: 7. This CDR3 is CASSQGAGVTGELFF. The DNA of the CDR3 is TGTGCCAGCAGTCAGGGAGCGGGAGTTACCGGGGAGCTGTTTTTT.

This clonotype occurred a few times. The V gene is TRBV12-3 or TRBV12-4, the J gene TRBJ2-7; a weak D match, TRBD1 (6 bases). Deletions cut 11 bases from V and 2 bases from J, with 13 bases between. The CDR3 is made up of 12 amino acids. CDR3 bases: TGTGCCTGCGGACAGACGGCCTACGAGCAGTACTTC. Translating it yields CACGQTAYEQYF.

This clonotype was counted only a few times. The chain carries TRBV7-2 and TRBJ2-5; maybe TRBD1 (6 bases). Trimming stripped 4 bases from V and 4 bases from J, with 19 bases between. The CDR3 sequence is 16 residues long. Germline V CDR1 and CDR2: SGHTA, FQGNSA. The CDR3 spells CASSSQRQAFGETQYF. Written as DNA, the CDR3 is TGTGCCAGCAGCTCCCAAAGACAGGCCTTTGGAGAGACCCAGTACTTC.

The rearrangement uses TRBV6-5 and TRBJ2-1; 8 bases agree with TRBD1. The CDR3 spans 14 residues. From germline, CDR1 is MNHEY and CDR2 SVGAGI. The ends lost 5 bases at V and 7 bases at J; junction bases unmatched: 7. The CDR3, as DNA: TGTGCCAGCAGTCCCCGGACAGGGTCGAATGAGCAGTTCTTC. Amino acids: CASSPRTGSNEQFF.

The J gene is TRBJ1-5, the V gene TRBV27; D not certain. The CDR3 is 15 amino acids. Germline V gives CDR1 MNHEY, CDR2 SMNVEV (reference sequence). V was pared by 6 bases and J by 2 bases, with 14 bases between. DNA of the CDR3: TGTGCCAGCAGGAGTCGAACTGGGGGCAATCAGCCCCAGCATTTT. It codes for CASRSRTGGNQPQHF.

The gene calls are TRBV7-2 and TRBJ2-1, with a weak D call TRBD2 (5 bases). In germline, CDR1 is SGHTA, CDR2 FQGNSA. The ends were cut back, 7 bases at V and 5 bases at J, with 15 bases in the middle. The CDR3 loop spans 14 amino acids. The CDR3 nucleotides are TGTGCCAGCACGTCTAGTCAGCGGAACAATGAGCAGTTCTTC. Translating gives CASTSSQRNNEQFF.

The table lists this clonotype with a few counts. The chain combines TRBV28 with TRBJ2-1; TRBD2 matches at 13 bases. This CDR3 has 18 residues. Germline trimming cut 5 bases from V and 3 bases from J; bases unmatched to any gene: 10. The germline CDR1 and CDR2 sequences are MDHEN and SYDVKM. CDR3 coding DNA: TGTGCCAGCAGTCCTCAACGTGGGACTAGCGGGAACTACAATGAGCAGTTCTTC. Translation gives CASSPQRGTSGNYNEQFF.

This clonotype showed up many times. CDR3 sequence reads: CATSREGDVQETQYF. The DNA for the CDR3 is TGTGCCACCAGCAGAGAAGGGGACGTACAAGAGACCCAGTACTTC. This chain joins TRBV15 and TRBJ2-5; D is possibly TRBD1 or TRBD2 (5 bases each). Trimming took 0 bases from V and 2 from J, leaving 10 bases between them. The CDR3 consists of 15 residues. Germline V gene data show CDR1 as LNHNV and CDR2 as YYDKDF (reference sequence).

This clonotype was counted a few times. This chain uses TRBV20-1 with TRBJ1-5, with D unresolved. This CDR3 spans 12 amino acids. The germline V and J ends were trimmed by 3 bases and 4 bases, with 7 bases remaining between them. Germline V gene sequence: CDR1 DFQATT, CDR2 SNEGSKA (reference sequence). As DNA, the CDR3 is TGCAGTGCTAGGACTAGGAATCAGCCCCAGCATTTT. This translates into CSARTRNQPQHF.

This clonotype showed up just a few times. This chain connects TRBV7-9 to TRBJ2-1; TRBD1 might be the D (5 bases). The V and J ends lost 5 bases and 7 bases respectively, with 18 bases between them. Germline loops: CDR1 SEHNR, CDR2 FQNEAQ (reference sequence). CDR3 length: 15 residues. The CDR3 sequence is CASSVVPGIENEQFF. The CDR3 DNA reads TGTGCCAGCAGCGTAGTCCCAGGGATAGAAAATGAGCAGTTCTTC.

The chain uses TRBV9 and TRBJ2-5, with D unresolved. Germline V gene data show CDR1 as SGDLS and CDR2 as YYNGEE. Deletions cut 4 bases from V and 0 bases from J, with 10 bases between. CDR3 length equals 14 residues. The CDR3 here is CASSSRGYQETQYF. The CDR3 DNA reads as TGTGCCAGCAGCTCGCGAGGATACCAAGAGACCCAGTACTTC.

V gene TRBV28 combines with J gene TRBJ2-7; D possibly corresponds to TRBD1 (6 bases). V was pared by 1 base and J by 5 bases, with 15 bases between. Germline loops: CDR1 MDHEN, CDR2 SYDVKM. This CDR3 has 15 residues. As DNA, the CDR3 is TGTGCCAGCAGTTTATTGGGGAACAGGGTCAACGAGCAGTACTTC. Amino acid sequence: CASSLLGNRVNEQYF.

V gene TRBV6-5 combines with J gene TRBJ1-4; a weak D match, TRBD1 (6 bases). Trimming cost V 2 bases and J 7 bases, with 17 bases left between them. The CDR3 consists of 16 residues. Germline values: CDR1 MNHEY, CDR2 SVGAGI. The CDR3: CASSYRRGGLGEKLFF. CDR3 nucleotides: TGTGCCAGCAGTTACCGCAGGGGAGGACTAGGTGAAAAACTGTTTTTT.